This T cell receptor beta chain was observed in a study of T cells expressing NK-cell markers. The TCR beta cDNA came from 5'RACE template switching with UMIs. TCRdb re-called the 5' RACE reads; one entry per CDR3 protein, DNA not given. This sample contains hundreds of thousands of distinct CDR3 sequences. The CDR3 consists of 16 residues. This clonotype was sampled from a man aged 18 to 30 in good health. The sample consisted of blood T cells: a sorted CD56 or NKG2C T cell subset, CD4+ or CD8+ T cells, or bulk PBMC T cells (not recorded which). V is TRBV12-3 or TRBV12-4 and J is TRBJ2-1; checking the TCRdb D call of TRBD1 is not possible without DNA. CDR3 region: CASRAGTSSIYNEQFF.